The 14 T cell receptor beta chains presented below share a single source sample, sequenced in a study of blood T cell repertoires in COVID-19 (dated by TCRdb to 2020 to 2021). Library method: the immunoSEQ multiplex PCR assay. This immuneACCESS table, as held by TCRdb, lists in-frame sequences with V and J called but not all clones. Of the missing ones, under half trace to an unresolved V gene in checked studies; the others have no known cause. This sample lists fewer than 120,000 clones; about 70% were detected once. 6.5% to 8.5% of the sample comes from the top ten. Sequenced sample: peripheral blood. The receptors shown here come from a woman aged 55-69 years with acute or convalescent COVID-19.

The chain uses TRBV2 and TRBJ1-2, with 8 nucleotides matching TRBD1. The CDR3 is 15 residues long. Trimming took 6 bases from V and 7 from J; bases not matched to a gene: 13. Looked up from germline, CDR1 is SNHLY and CDR2 is FYNNEI. CDR3 DNA sequence: TGTGCCAGCAGGGCCGCAGGGGGCAATACTGGTGGCTACACCTTC. Translating it yields CASRAAGGNTGGYTF.

V usage is TRBV28 and J usage is TRBJ1-1; 7 bases map to TRBD1. The CDR3 contains 14 residues. Trimming removed 6 bases from V and 4 bases from J; junction bases left unmatched: 8. The V gene's germline CDR1 is MDHEN and CDR2 SYDVKM. The CDR3 coding sequence is TGTGCCAGCAGCCCAGGGGGGCCGCTCACTGAAGCTTTCTTT. It is translated as CASSPGGPLTEAFF. The complete variable domain, with remaining parts taken from reference TRBV28 and TRBJ1-1, reads DVKVTQSSRYLVKRTGEKVFLECVQDMDHENMFWYRQDPGLGLRLIYFSYDVKMKEKGDIPEGYSVSREKKERFSLILESASTNQTSMYLCASSPGGPLTEAFFGQGTRLTVV.

This chain links TRBV18 with TRBJ2-7, with unresolved D. The germline V gene encodes CDR1 KGHSH and CDR2 LQKENI. The CDR3 runs to 15 residues. With 3 bases removed from V and 0 bases from J, the gap between germline ends came to 12 bases. In nucleotides, the CDR3 is TGTGCCAGCTCACCTTCCAGCAGGTTCTCCTACGAGCAGTACTTC. This translates into CASSPSSRFSYEQYF. The variable domain in full, with the rest retrieved from reference TRBV18 and TRBJ2-7, is NAGVMQNPRHLVRRRGQEARLRCSPMKGHSHVYWYRQLPEEGLKFMVYLQKENIIDESGMPKERFSAEFPKEGPSILRIQQVVRGDSAAYFCASSPSSRFSYEQYFGPGTRLTVT.

This clone came up a few times. The rearrangement links TRBV2 to TRBJ1-5; 8 nucleotides line up with TRBD1. Germline V gives CDR1 SNHLY, CDR2 FYNNEI. The CDR3 sequence is 16 residues long. Trimming removed 6 bases from V and 1 base from J; junction bases left unmatched: 8. CDR3 sequence: CASRNRQGRSNQPQHF. The CDR3 DNA sequence: TGTGCCAGCAGGAACAGACAGGGGCGCAGCAATCAGCCCCAGCATTTT.

The chain combines TRBV30 with TRBJ2-1; 10 positions match TRBD2. CDR1 is GTSNPN and CDR2 is SVGIG in the germline V gene (reference sequence). V was clipped by 0 bases and J by 7 bases; unmatched bases: 6. The CDR3 runs to 15 residues. The CDR3 DNA reads as TGTGCCTGGAGTGTACTTATAGCGGGGGGTAATGAGCAGTTCTTC. It specifies CAWSVLIAGGNEQFF. Complete variable domain (other parts from reference TRBV30 and TRBJ2-1): SQTIHQWPATLVQPVGSPLSLECTVEGTSNPNLYWYRQAAGRGLQLLFYSVGIGQISSEVPQNLSASRPQDRQFILSSKKLLLSDSGFYLCAWSVLIAGGNEQFFGPGTRLTVL.

In DNA form, the CDR3 reads TGTGCCAGCAGCCCAGGGGCCGGGTCCACTGAAGCTTTCTTT. Protein sequence: CASSPGAGSTEAFF. This sequence joins TRBV11-3 and TRBJ1-1, with D tentatively TRBD1 (6 bases). Germline V lookup: CDR1 SGHNT, CDR2 YENEEA. V gave up 5 bases and J gave up 4 bases, with 14 bases separating them. CDR3 length equals 14 residues.

A single count supports this clone. The chain combines TRBV21-1 with TRBJ2-4; the table's D call, TRBD1, has no DNA check behind it. TRBV21-1 counts as a pseudogene. The length of the CDR3 is 16 residues. This chain's CDR3 is CASSKRQGDAKNIQYF. DNA for the CDR3: TGTGCCAGCAGCAAACGGCAGGGGGACGCCAAAAACATTCAGTACTTC.

The V and J genes are TRBV4-2 and TRBJ1-6, with D hard to call. Germline CDR1 reads LGHNA; CDR2 reads YNFKEQ. V was shortened by 1 base and J by 8 bases, with 12 bases between the two germline ends. This CDR3 region has 15 residues. CDR3 residues: CASSQVFLSDSPLHF. The CDR3 DNA reads as TGTGCCAGCAGCCAAGTGTTCTTGAGCGATTCACCCCTCCACTTT.

This chain links TRBV19 with TRBJ1-6; 7 nucleotides line up with TRBD1. Germline-derived CDR1 and CDR2 are LNHDA and SQIVND (reference sequence). With 4 bases clipped from V and 6 bases from J, the junction kept 3 bases outside the gene matches. This CDR3 contains 14 residues. The CDR3 sequence: CASSTRQGNSPLHF. The CDR3 DNA sequence: TGTGCCAGTAGTACCCGACAGGGTAATTCACCCCTCCACTTT.

The chain combines TRBV4-3 with TRBJ1-3, with TRBD1 matching over 7 bases. Germline V gene data show CDR1 as LGHNA and CDR2 as YSLEER. The CDR3 runs to 17 residues. Trimming took 0 bases from V and 4 from J; bases not matched to a gene: 9. CDR3 amino acids: CASSQDWLGGIGNTIYF. The CDR3 DNA is TGCGCCAGCAGCCAAGATTGGTTAGGGGGCATCGGAAACACCATATATTTT.

CDR3 DNA: TGTGCCAGCAGCTTAGTAGGGGGACACCGATACACTGAAGCTTTCTTT. It codes for CASSLVGGHRYTEAFF. The rearrangement joins TRBV7-9 to TRBJ1-1, with D perhaps TRBD1 (6 bases). V lost 1 base to trimming and J lost 3 bases, with 15 bases between them. CDR1 SEHNR and CDR2 FQNEAQ come from the germline V gene (reference sequence). The CDR3 length is 16 residues.

This clone was found a few times. The rearrangement links TRBV13 to TRBJ2-7; possible D gene TRBD1, 5 bases. The ends were cut back, 6 bases at V and 2 bases at J, with 11 bases in the middle. Germline V CDR1 and CDR2: PRHDT, FYEKMQ (reference sequence). This CDR3 is built from 13 residues. The CDR3 here is CASSFDRAYEQYF. Written as DNA, the CDR3 is TGTGCCAGCAGTTTCGACAGAGCCTACGAGCAGTACTTC.

The chain carries TRBV6-5 and TRBJ1-3, with D maybe TRBD1 (6 bases). Germline V gene lookup returns CDR1 MNHEY and CDR2 SVGAGI. The germline V and J ends were trimmed by 0 bases and 7 bases, with 10 bases remaining between them. The CDR3 totals 14 residues. CDR3 loop: CASSYSYGQNTIYF. The CDR3 coding sequence is TGTGCCAGCAGTTACTCTTACGGACAGAACACCATATATTTT.

The gene calls are TRBV11-2 and TRBJ2-2; TRBD1 matches at 9 bases. The CDR3 extends over 16 amino acids. V gave up 6 bases and J gave up 3 bases; unmatched junction bases: 8. CDR1 and CDR2 (germline): SGHAT, FQNNGV. CDR3 loop: CASRRGTGRYTGELFF. The CDR3 DNA reads as TGTGCCAGCAGACGCGGGACAGGGCGCTACACCGGGGAGCTGTTTTTT.